This T cell receptor beta chain was sequenced for a study of T cell responses to AZD1222 COVID-19 vaccine. Study-wide background: Timing groups of about 4 and about 12 weeks for second doses were pooled. Regarding the study as a whole: Researchers took repertoire samples only after the peak T cell response had come. Just a handful of AZD1222 recipients were seropositive at baseline. Females made up more of the donors, who were largely white British, and clonal diversity may have come out too low.

Germline V gene lookup returns CDR1 KGHSH and CDR2 LQKENI. Germline trimming cut 6 bases from V and 6 bases from J; bases unmatched to any gene: 9. The CDR3 is made up of 15 amino acids. Assay: immunoSEQ multiplex PCR; the TCRdb copy retains only in-frame clones and omits some. The sample carries about 110,000 clones, approximately 91% recorded once. About this clone: The antigen remains unidentified.

The chain links TRBV18 to TRBJ2-1; the match to TRBD1 covers 9 bases. This receptor was identified in an adult in good health. This specimen was peripheral blood, taken on day 0 of AZD1222 vaccination. The CDR3 spells CASSPLKTGGNEQFF. The CDR3 DNA sequence: TGTGCCAGCTCGCCCTTAAAGACAGGGGGCAATGAGCAGTTCTTC.